The 19 T cell receptor beta chains in this list originate from one sample, sequenced in a study of graft-versus-host responses after intestinal transplantation. Some clones are missing from TCRdb's copy, which holds only in-frame ones; the method was immunoSEQ multiplex PCR. Among tens of thousands of clones listed, around nine tenths were seen once. For these receptors, no antigen is known. The source was unstimulated CD8+ T cells sorted from spleen or lymph node cells, collected before intestinal transplant. These receptors originate from a human donor who received an intestinal transplant.

The chain recombines TRBV9 with TRBJ2-1; 10 bases fit TRBD2. The CDR3 runs 14 residues. V shed 7 bases and J 4 bases; nucleotides not matched to a gene: 5. Germline CDR1 SGDLS, CDR2 YYNGEE. The CDR3 protein is CASAGLATYNEQFF. CDR3 sequence (DNA): TGTGCCAGCGCGGGACTAGCGACTTACAATGAGCAGTTCTTC.

The rearrangement joins TRBV11-2 to TRBJ2-3, with D possibly being TRBD1 or TRBD2 (5 bases each). The CDR3 runs 17 residues. Deletions cut 6 bases from V and 5 bases from J, with 24 bases between. The germline V gene encodes CDR1 SGHAT and CDR2 FQNNGV. CDR3 protein: CASRSSRSGPDGDTQYF. Written as DNA, the CDR3 is TGTGCCAGCAGGTCCTCGCGTTCGGGGCCGGATGGAGATACGCAGTATTTT.

The chain combines TRBV14 with TRBJ2-2; TRBD2 agrees at 7 bases. V shed 0 bases, J shed 5 bases, and the junction held 9 bases outside the gene matches. The CDR3 has 17 residues. Germline V gene lookup returns CDR1 SGHDN and CDR2 FVKESK. In nucleotides, the CDR3 is TGTGCCAGCAGCCAAGAAATCGGGCGGGAGCGGACCGGGGAGCTGTTTTTT. Translation gives CASSQEIGRERTGELFF.

The chain employs TRBV5-6 and TRBJ2-4, with D possibly matching TRBD1 (5 bases). Trimming stripped 1 base from V and 0 bases from J, with 11 bases between. Germline lookup yields CDR1 SGHDT and CDR2 YYEEEE. The CDR3 sequence is 16 residues long. The CDR3 bases are TGTGCCAGCAGCTTGATCCAGGGTCTAGCCAAAAACATTCAGTACTTC. Amino acid sequence: CASSLIQGLAKNIQYF.

In this sample, this clone turned up a few times. This chain uses TRBV4-1 with TRBJ2-5; a weak D match, TRBD2 (7 bases). The germline V and J ends were trimmed by 3 bases and 4 bases, with 21 bases remaining between them. Germline assignment: CDR1 MGHRA and CDR2 YSYEKL. This CDR3 is 17 amino acids long. The CDR3 is CASSQLRGGGKIETQYF. CDR3 nucleotides: TGCGCCAGCAGCCAGTTGCGAGGGGGAGGGAAAATAGAGACCCAGTACTTC.

A single count supports this clone. The junction differs from germline at one of its ends, possibly a read error. The V call is TRBV10-3, the J call TRBJ2-5; TRBD1 matches 7 bases. This CDR3 has 17 residues. The germline V gene encodes CDR1 ENHRY and CDR2 SYGVKD. Here the CDR3 reads CAISESYPTGDGETQYF. The CDR3 coding sequence is TGTGCCATCAGCGAGTCATACCCCACAGGGGATGGAGAGACCCAGTACTTC.

The rearrangement links TRBV27 to TRBJ1-2, with TRBD1 as a possible D gene (6 bases). The length of the CDR3 is 18 residues. V gave up 7 bases and J gave up 5 bases, with 29 bases separating them. Germline V gives CDR1 MNHEY, CDR2 SMNVEV (reference sequence). The CDR3 is CASKSRRGVLPSVYGYTF. The CDR3, as DNA: TGTGCCAGCAAGTCTAGAAGGGGGGTACTACCCTCGGTTTATGGCTACACCTTC.

The gene calls are TRBV7-9 and TRBJ2-5, with 7 bases that match TRBD1. The J segment lost 4 bases and the V segment lost 4 bases, leaving 6 bases of the junction unmatched. The length of the CDR3 is 14 residues. CDR1 and CDR2 (germline): SEHNR, FQNEAQ (reference sequence). The CDR3 loop reads CASSSQGRGETQYF. CDR3 in DNA: TGTGCCAGCAGCTCACAGGGGCGCGGAGAGACCCAGTACTTC.

The chain has TRBV9 and TRBJ2-1, with no clear D. Germline V lookup: CDR1 SGDLS, CDR2 YYNGEE. Trimming shortened V by 4 bases and J by 3 bases, and 8 bases separated the two germline ends. There are 13 residues in the CDR3. The CDR3 DNA sequence: TGTGCCAGCAGCTCCCTGGGCTACAATGAGCAGTTCTTC. Translating gives CASSSLGYNEQFF.

The V gene is TRBV29-1, the J gene TRBJ1-1; tentatively, D is TRBD1 (6 bases). The germline gives CDR1 SQVTM, CDR2 ANQGSEA. CDR3 length equals 14 residues. Trimming removed 3 bases at V and 8 bases at J, with 19 bases between. CDR3: CSVDGMSGEEEAFF. CDR3 DNA sequence: TGCAGCGTTGATGGGATGTCAGGGGAGGAGGAAGCTTTCTTT.

This clone was seen just once. This rearrangement joins TRBV7-2 to TRBJ2-7; 8 bases line up with TRBD1. J gave up 1 base and V 6 bases, and 5 bases lay outside the gene matches. CDR3 size: 14 residues. Per the germline V gene, CDR1 is SGHTA and CDR2 is FQGNSA. The CDR3 sequence: CASRGDRRSYEQYF. The CDR3 DNA follows: TGTGCCAGCAGGGGGGACAGGCGTTCCTACGAGCAGTACTTC.

The chain recombines TRBV5-6 with TRBJ2-2; 9 nucleotides align to TRBD1. V gave up 0 bases and J gave up 7 bases; unmatched junction bases: 1. This CDR3 is built from 14 residues. The germline gives CDR1 SGHDT, CDR2 YYEEEE. The CDR3 spells CASSLGDRVGELFF. CDR3 in DNA: TGTGCCAGCAGCTTGGGGGACAGGGTCGGGGAGCTGTTTTTT.

This chain links TRBV14 with TRBJ1-1; 9 bases are a match to TRBD1. Germline CDR1 is SGHDN and CDR2 is FVKESK. V was clipped by 1 base and J by 4 bases; unmatched bases: 7. The length of the CDR3 is 16 residues. CDR3 loop: CASSQVWTGQGTEAFF. In nucleotides, the CDR3 is TGTGCCAGCAGCCAAGTATGGACGGGACAGGGCACTGAAGCTTTCTTT.

The V and J genes are TRBV28 and TRBJ2-3; 7 bases are shared with TRBD2. Germline CDR1 and CDR2: MDHEN and SYDVKM. The CDR3 has 13 residues. Trimming cost V 2 bases and J 6 bases; bases outside gene matches: 2. CDR3 sequence reads: CASSLTSDDTQYF. CDR3 in DNA: TGTGCCAGCAGTTTAACTAGCGACGATACGCAGTATTTT.

The rearrangement uses TRBV6-6 and TRBJ2-5; a weak D match, TRBD2 (5 bases). Trimming cost V 5 bases and J 2 bases, with 9 bases left between them. The germline gives CDR1 MNHNY, CDR2 SVGAGI (reference sequence). The CDR3 is made up of 13 amino acids. In DNA, the CDR3 is TGTGCCAGCAGTGCGGGCTTTCAAGAGACCCAGTACTTC. It specifies CASSAGFQETQYF.

This chain joins TRBV19 and TRBJ2-3, with 11 nucleotides matching TRBD2. CDR1 and CDR2 from the germline V gene are LNHDA and SQIVND (reference sequence). The CDR3 contains 15 residues. Trimming took 4 bases from V and 10 from J; bases not matched to a gene: 10. CDR3 loop: CASSTSGTSGEPQYF. Written as DNA, the CDR3 is TGTGCCAGTAGTACCTCCGGGACTAGCGGCGAGCCGCAGTATTTT.

The chain combines TRBV28 with TRBJ2-5, with TRBD2 identical over 8 bases. CDR1 MDHEN and CDR2 SYDVKM come from the germline V gene. This CDR3 spans 14 amino acids. With V trimmed by 2 bases and J by 1 base, 0 bases remained unmatched. The CDR3 is CASSLLAGQETQYF. Here the CDR3 DNA reads TGTGCCAGCAGTTTACTAGCGGGCCAAGAGACCCAGTACTTC.

The chain carries TRBV11-2 and TRBJ2-1; D possibly corresponds to TRBD2 (6 bases). CDR3 length equals 16 residues. Per germline, CDR1 SGHAT and CDR2 FQNNGV. The V end lost 3 bases, the J end lost 3 bases, and 15 bases lay between the germline ends. The CDR3, as DNA: TGTGCCAGCAGCTTCCAACTAGCCGCCTACTACAATGAGCAGTTCTTC. It translates to CASSFQLAAYYNEQFF. The full variable domain, with the rest looked up from reference TRBV11-2 and TRBJ2-1, is EAGVAQSPRYKIIEKRQSVAFWCNPISGHATLYWYQQILGQGPKLLIQFQNNGVVDDSQLPKDRFSAERLKGVDSTLKIQPAKLEDSAVYLCASSFQLAAYYNEQFFGPGTRLTVL.

This clone showed up just once. The rearrangement links TRBV7-9 to TRBJ1-2, with D tentatively TRBD1 (6 bases). The germline CDR1 and CDR2 sequences are SEHNR and FQNEAQ (reference sequence). Trimming stripped 5 bases from V and 4 bases from J, with 26 bases between. The CDR3 has 18 residues. CDR3 nucleotides: TGTGCCAGCAGCAAATATTTTTTGGGGGGCCAGGACCCCTATGGCTACACCTTC. Translated: CASSKYFLGGQDPYGYTF.